This is a list of T cell receptor beta chains from one sample in a study of T cell repertoires in cytomegalovirus infection. TCRdb passed the reads through MiXCR, listing each CDR3 protein once. The sample has 150,000 to 200,000 distinct CDR3 sequences; about an eighth are singletons. The source material was PBMCs. The source of these receptors is a human donor in good health (CMV status not recorded). Some clones in this sample may be carry-over from other donors' samples. CDR3s include the opening cysteine and the closing phenylalanine or tryptophan. Size tells how often a clone was seen (once, few, many) or the class of an expanded clone, and some rows leave it out.

cdr3_aa,clone_size,v_call
CASSLLAAETQYF,many,TRBV5-5
CSAIRQINTEAFF,-,TRBV20-1
CASSLSQTNNEQFF,many,TRBV7-3
CASSETGTLAGNTIYF,many,TRBV6-1
CASIIRGANYGYTF,few,TRBV28
CASSYSYLLREQYF,-,TRBV6-2/TRBV6-3
CSADPRRVGLAGPHHQETQYF,-,TRBV20-1
CSARDPRGNSGNTIYF,few,TRBV20-1
CASSRMTSYEQYF,few,TRBV6-2/TRBV6-3
CASSAGQGAHNEQFF,few,TRBV10-1
CAISQGSGGEAFF,many,TRBV10-3
CASRTGLADHNEQFF,many,TRBV6-1
CSVLGQWRNEAFF,few,TRBV29-1
CSVEGSGRLLETQYF,-,TRBV29-1
CATSRAGTENNQPQHF,few,TRBV15
CASSYQQALDTQYF,many,TRBV7-2
CSVGTAPNEKLFF,-,TRBV29-1
CSVRDGTSWRVTEAFF,few,TRBV29-1
CASSHRGPATEAFF,-,TRBV6-1
CASSWAGEDTQYF,many,TRBV28
CASSPGRDQETQYF,-,TRBV5-6
CASSGRAGYGYTF,few,TRBV7-9
CASSPLAELETQYF,few,TRBV28
CSVEAGQAHGYTF,-,TRBV29-1
CSASLRDHSSYEQYF,-,TRBV20-1
CASTGQGKNTEAFF,-,TRBV14
CASSLSGRNANYGYTF,many,TRBV7-2
CASSYVSNTGELFF,-,TRBV6-2/TRBV6-3
CASRPNREETEAFF,few,TRBV11-2
CASNDRGGSSYEQYF,few,TRBV6-2/TRBV6-3
CASSYNTWGNEQFF,-,TRBV6-2/TRBV6-3
CAWSDEYEQYF,-,TRBV30
CAISTGGYEQYF,many,TRBV28
CSANGRAYEQYF,-,TRBV20-1
CASSLGTGNTEAFF,many,TRBV7-3
CASSLGGRTFF,many,TRBV11-2
CASSALAGNTGELFF,many,TRBV27
CASSSPGIELSYGYTF,few,TRBV6-5
CASKIWGAQNTGELFF,-,TRBV19
CASSSTGVGSPLHF,many,TRBV6-1
CSARRVRAGNQPQHF,-,TRBV20-1
CASSLRGQGAVNTEAFF,many,TRBV7-2
CSGTGGGTDTQYF,few,TRBV29-1
CASSSRQGDEQYF,-,TRBV4-1
CASSLNEADTQYF,many,TRBV7-3
CASSLAGWDEQFF,many,TRBV7-9
CASSPITVSYNEQFF,many,TRBV7-2
CASSLKGSVHSGANVLTF,many,TRBV7-3
CASSLRTGQETQYF,many,TRBV7-2
CASSLGTANEQFF,-,TRBV7-3
CSATPSGFAGGYGYTF,few,TRBV20-1
CASTLGVSSSYNEQFF,many,TRBV28
CASSQDAGGYDNEQFF,many,TRBV4-3
CASGLAGTYEQYF,few,TRBV6-2/TRBV6-3
CASSQQDRAYTEAFF,-,TRBV4-1